These 4 T cell receptor beta chains came from one sample sequenced in a study of cytomegalovirus exposure and HLA in healthy donors (dated by TCRdb to the late 2010s). Libraries were constructed by the immunoSEQ multiplex PCR assay. For the multiplex PCR, a mixture combining 60 forward primers for TCR Vbeta segments and 13 reverse primers for TCR Jbeta segments was used. TCRdb holds this immuneACCESS table with in-frame rearrangements only. Some clones are missing; in checked studies, unresolved V genes explain under half, and the rest has no known cause. Recorded for this sample are about 93,000 clones; around 78% of them occurred a single time. In total, the top ten clones hold over 0.5% of the sample. The sequencing input was PBMCs. These receptors were taken from a man aged 25-45 years in good health and CMV-seronegative.

This chain links TRBV4-2 with TRBJ1-4, with D possibly being TRBD1 (5 bases). CDR3 size: 14 residues. Trimming stripped 3 bases from V and 7 bases from J, with 12 bases between. CDR1 LGHNA and CDR2 YNFKEQ come from the germline V gene. The CDR3 DNA reads TGTGCCAGCAGCCAGGGGGGGGTTGGTGAAAAACTGTTTTTT. This codes for CASSQGGVGEKLFF.

With respect to this clone: Other DNA variants within this sample encode the same CDR3. This chain links TRBV5-1 with TRBJ1-5; 7 nucleotides line up with TRBD1. Germline V gives CDR1 SGHRS, CDR2 YFSETQ. This CDR3 spans 14 amino acids. The trim removed 0 bases at V and 7 bases at J, leaving 4 bases unmatched. The DNA of the CDR3 is TGCGCCAGCAGCTTGGGGCAGGGGGACCAGCCCCAGCATTTT. Residues: CASSLGQGDQPQHF.

The CDR3 protein is CASSLGRQGGNTIYF. The CDR3 DNA follows: TGTGCCAGCAGCTTAGGCCGACAGGGGGGAAACACCATATATTTT. The V gene is TRBV7-9, the J gene TRBJ1-3, with 8 positions matching TRBD1. This CDR3 comprises 15 residues. CDR1 SEHNR and CDR2 FQNEAQ come from the germline V gene (reference sequence). V trimming: 1 base; J trimming: 4 bases; junction bases outside the gene matches: 3.

This clone has more than one count but fewer than ten. This rearrangement joins TRBV9 to TRBJ1-2; TRBD1 matches 9 bases. The CDR3 loop spans 12 amino acids. Germline CDR1 and CDR2: SGDLS and YYNGEE. V dropped 7 bases and J dropped 6; count of bases not matched to a gene: 4. The CDR3 DNA sequence: TGTGCCAGCTGGGGACAGGGCGATGGCTACACCTTC. It translates to CASWGQGDGYTF.